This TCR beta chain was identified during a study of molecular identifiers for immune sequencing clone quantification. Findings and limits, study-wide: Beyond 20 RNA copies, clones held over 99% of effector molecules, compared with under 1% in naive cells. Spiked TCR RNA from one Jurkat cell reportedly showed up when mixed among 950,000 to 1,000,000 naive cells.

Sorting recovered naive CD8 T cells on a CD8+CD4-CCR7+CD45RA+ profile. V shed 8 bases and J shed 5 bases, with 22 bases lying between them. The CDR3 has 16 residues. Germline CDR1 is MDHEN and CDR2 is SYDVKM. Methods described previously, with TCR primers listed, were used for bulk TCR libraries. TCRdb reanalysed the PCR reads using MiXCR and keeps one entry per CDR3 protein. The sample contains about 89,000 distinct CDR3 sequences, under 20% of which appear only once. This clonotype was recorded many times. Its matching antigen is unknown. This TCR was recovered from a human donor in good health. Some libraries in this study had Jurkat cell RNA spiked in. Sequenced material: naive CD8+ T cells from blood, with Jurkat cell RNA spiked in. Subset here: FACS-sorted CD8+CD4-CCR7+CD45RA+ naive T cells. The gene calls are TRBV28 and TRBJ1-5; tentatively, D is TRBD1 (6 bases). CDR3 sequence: CASETSRDTYDQPQHF. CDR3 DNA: TGTGCCAGCGAAACTAGCCGGGACACCTATGATCAGCCCCAGCATTTT. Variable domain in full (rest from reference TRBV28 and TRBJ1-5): DVKVTQSSRYLVKRTGEKVFLECVQDMDHENMFWYRQDPGLGLRLIYFSYDVKMKEKGDIPEGYSVSREKKERFSLILESASTNQTSMYLCASETSRDTYDQPQHFGDGTRLSIL.